Below are 15 T cell receptor beta chains sequenced from a single sample in a study of T cell repertoires in cytomegalovirus infection (dated by TCRdb to the late 2010s). These receptors lack a known antigen. In the paper's terms, the treatment or condition label means: in vitro stimulation with specific CMV peptide epitopes to enrich CMV-specific T cells. Sequencing relied on an Illumina HiSeq 1500. The public reads were reprocessed in TCRdb via fastp at Q25 and MiXCR, keeping in-frame beta chains. Merged by CDR3 protein, the rows form single entries marked with the most common genes and DNA. The sample records fewer than 950,000 distinct CDR3 sequences, 30% to 35% of which are singletons. The ten largest clonotypes hold 12% of the sample. The input for sequencing was cultured CD8+ T cells from PBMCs, taken from culture after CMV antigen stimulation. The receptors come from a human donor in good health (CMV status not recorded). Some clones in this sample may be carry-over from other donors' samples.

This clonotype was counted many times. This chain uses TRBV5-4 with TRBJ2-1; D gene unclear. V shed 0 bases and J shed 9 bases, with 4 bases lying between them. The CDR3 consists of 11 residues. Germline lookup yields CDR1 SGHNT and CDR2 YYREEE (reference sequence). The CDR3 region has the DNA TGTGCCAGCAGCTTGGACGTTGAGCAGTTCTTC. This codes for CASSLDVEQFF.

V usage is TRBV6-1 and J usage is TRBJ2-1; perhaps TRBD1 as D (6 bases). In germline, CDR1 is MNHNS, CDR2 SASEGT. The CDR3 contains 15 residues. The V and J ends lost 6 bases and 5 bases respectively, with 17 bases between them. The CDR3 nucleotides read TGTGCCAGCAGCCCTCAGGGGCTCAGGCACAATGAGCAGTTCTTC. This codes for CASSPQGLRHNEQFF.

The chain employs TRBV27 and TRBJ2-3; 10 nucleotides line up with TRBD2. V lost 7 bases to trimming and J lost 3 bases; unmatched junction nucleotides: 4. CDR3 length: 14 residues. CDR1 and CDR2 (germline): MNHEY, SMNVEV (reference sequence). CDR3: CASKRGGLTDTQYF. The CDR3, as DNA: TGTGCCAGCAAGCGGGGGGGCCTGACAGATACGCAGTATTTT.

This clonotype occurred a few times. The chain joins TRBV6-1 to TRBJ1-2; no reliable D call. The CDR3 length is 13 residues. The germline gives CDR1 MNHNS, CDR2 SASEGT. V shed 5 bases and J shed 4 bases, with 11 bases lying between them. CDR3 sequence: CASSSIPGYGYTF. Here the CDR3 DNA reads TGTGCCAGCAGTTCGATCCCGGGCTATGGCTACACCTTC.

This clonotype was found a few times. The chain has TRBV5-4 and TRBJ2-1; D is undetermined. Germline CDR1 and CDR2: SGHNT and YYREEE (reference sequence). This CDR3 region has 12 residues. Trimming stripped 6 bases from V and 6 bases from J, with 10 bases between. The CDR3 DNA reads as TGTGCCAGCACCTTTAGTAGCAATGAGCAGTTCTTC. Amino acids: CASTFSSNEQFF.

Comments on this clonotype: At one of its ends the junction is not consistent with the germline gene, which may arise from a read error. The chain carries TRBV12-5 and TRBJ2-5, with D unresolved. CDR3 length: 13 amino acids. Germline CDR1 is LGHNT and CDR2 is FRNRAP. The CDR3 DNA follows: TGTGCTAGTGGTTTGTCGGGTTTTGAGATCCAGTACTTC. Protein: CASGLSGFEIQYF.

V is TRBV5-6 and J is TRBJ1-4; D is unresolved. Germline V gene lookup returns CDR1 SGHDT and CDR2 YYEEEE. V was trimmed by 0 bases and J by 1 base, leaving 13 bases between them. This CDR3 region has 17 residues. The CDR3 sequence is CASSLVMEALTNEKLFF. For the CDR3, the DNA is TGTGCCAGCAGCTTGGTGATGGAGGCCCTAACTAATGAAAAACTGTTTTTT. Full variable domain (remainder filled in from reference TRBV5-6 and TRBJ1-4): DAGVTQSPTHLIKTRGQQVTLRCSPKSGHDTVSWYQQALGQGPQFIFQYYEEEERQRGNFPDRFSGHQFPNYSSELNVNALLLGDSALYLCASSLVMEALTNEKLFFGSGTQLSVL.

The V gene is TRBV27, the J gene TRBJ2-3, with TRBD2 matching 8 bases. In germline, CDR1 is MNHEY, CDR2 SMNVEV (reference sequence). The trim removed 5 bases at V and 4 bases at J, leaving 8 bases unmatched. The CDR3 has 15 residues. In DNA form, the CDR3 reads TGTGCCAGCAGTCCGACGGGAGGGGCGGCAGATACGCAGTATTTT. Amino acid sequence: CASSPTGGAADTQYF.

The chain joins TRBV20-1 to TRBJ1-1; D remains ambiguous. The CDR3 loop spans 10 amino acids. Germline V gives CDR1 DFQATT, CDR2 SNEGSKA (reference sequence). Trimming shortened V by 7 bases and J by 4 bases, and 7 bases separated the two germline ends. CDR3 loop: CSVWGTEAFF. The CDR3 DNA follows: TGCAGTGTTTGGGGCACTGAAGCTTTCTTT.

This chain uses TRBV19 with TRBJ2-1; D gene uncertain. With 1 base removed from V and 3 bases from J, the gap between germline ends came to 10 bases. This CDR3 comprises 15 residues. The germline V gene has CDR1 LNHDA and CDR2 SQIVND (reference sequence). The CDR3 spells CASSIGSPYYNEQFF. In DNA, the CDR3 is TGTGCCAGTAGTATAGGTAGCCCTTACTACAATGAGCAGTTCTTC.

This clonotype has a count of ten or more. This chain uses TRBV7-6 with TRBJ2-3; 7 bases map to TRBD1. The CDR3 has 15 residues. V lost 5 bases to trimming and J lost 2 bases; unmatched junction nucleotides: 7. The germline CDR1 and CDR2 sequences are SGHVS and FNYEAQ. The CDR3 loop reads CASSAGTEDTDTQYF. The CDR3 DNA reads as TGTGCCAGCAGCGCCGGGACAGAGGACACAGATACGCAGTATTTT.

This clonotype was seen ten or more times. The CDR3 is CASSQATGINSYEQYF. CDR3 DNA sequence: TGTGCCAGCAGCCAAGCGACAGGGATTAACTCCTACGAGCAGTACTTC. The genes are TRBV7-6 and TRBJ2-7; TRBD1 aligns across 7 bases. The junction had 10 bases not matched to a gene; V was cut back by 5 bases and J by 0 bases. The CDR3 runs to 16 residues. Germline V CDR1 and CDR2: SGHVS, FNYEAQ.

This clonotype was observed at least ten times. This chain uses TRBV6-1 with TRBJ1-3; weak D call: TRBD1 (5 bases). This CDR3 spans 19 amino acids. Trimming removed 1 base from V and 0 bases from J, with 19 bases in between. Germline V gene lookup returns CDR1 MNHNS and CDR2 SASEGT. In nucleotides, the CDR3 is TGTGCCAGCAGTGAAGATTTCGTAGCGGGGGAGCCCTCTGGAAACACCATATATTTT. Translation gives CASSEDFVAGEPSGNTIYF.

The chain has TRBV12-3 or TRBV12-4 and TRBJ2-3; D may match TRBD1 or TRBD2 (5 bases each). This CDR3 spans 17 amino acids. V was pared by 6 bases and J by 0 bases, with 19 bases between. The CDR3 sequence is CASSPRGAGSSTDTQYF. The CDR3 nucleotides read TGTGCCAGCAGCCCCAGAGGGGCAGGGTCTAGCACAGATACGCAGTATTTT.

This clonotype was observed a handful of times. This chain links TRBV6-1 with TRBJ2-4; D is unresolved. V dropped 3 bases and J dropped 0 bases, with 15 bases sitting between them. The germline V gene has CDR1 MNHNS and CDR2 SASEGT. The CDR3 covers 17 residues. CDR3 bases: TGTGCCAGCAGTGATGCCCTGGGAACACTAGCCAAAAACATTCAGTACTTC. Translated, it gives CASSDALGTLAKNIQYF.